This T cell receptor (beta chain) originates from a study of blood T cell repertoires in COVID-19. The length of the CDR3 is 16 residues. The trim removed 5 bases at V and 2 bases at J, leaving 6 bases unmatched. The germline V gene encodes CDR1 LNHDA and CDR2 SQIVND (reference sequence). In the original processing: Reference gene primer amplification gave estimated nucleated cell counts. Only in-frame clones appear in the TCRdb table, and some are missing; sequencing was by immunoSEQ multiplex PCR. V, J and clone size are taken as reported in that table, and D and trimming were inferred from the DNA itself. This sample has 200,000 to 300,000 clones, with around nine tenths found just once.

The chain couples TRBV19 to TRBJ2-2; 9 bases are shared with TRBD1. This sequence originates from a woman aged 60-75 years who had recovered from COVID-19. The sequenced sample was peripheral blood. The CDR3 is CASSAPGQGNTGELFF. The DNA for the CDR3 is TGTGCCAGTAGTGCACCGGGACAGGGTAACACCGGGGAGCTGTTTTTT.